The rows below give T cell receptor beta chains drawn from one sample of a study of shared clonotypes between healthy human individuals. Profiled with immunoSEQ multiplex PCR; TCRdb holds only in-frame clones, not every one. Altogether 2 million to 2.5 million clones are present, under 97% being singletons, with the ten largest covering around 0.13%. Source material: naive CD4+ T cells sorted from blood. The receptors come from a man aged 18 to 30 in good health. Both conserved end residues are trimmed from each CDR3.

j_call v_call cdr3_aa
TRBJ1-1 TRBV6-5 ASSYSKGVKAF
TRBJ2-2 TRBV5-1 ASSLAEATNTGELF
TRBJ2-5 TRBV11-2 ASSQGQGGRYQETQY
TRBJ2-1 TRBV7-9 ASSLRGPQYNEQF
TRBJ2-6 TRBV6-5 ASSYSIPGANVLT
TRBJ1-2 TRBV27 ASSSRPGGYGYT
TRBJ1-6 TRBV7-9 ASSAGQGNSPLH
TRBJ2-7 TRBV5-1 ASSPGQGSYEQY
TRBJ1-5 TRBV6-5 ASQMGGNQPQH
TRBJ2-1 TRBV10-3 AIRSRDSYNEQF
TRBJ2-1 TRBV28 ASSLFNEQF
TRBJ2-3 TRBV9 ASSVAVAPTDTQY
TRBJ1-2 TRBV21-1 ASSNARQVQYGYT
TRBJ2-6 TRBV18 ASSPKQISGSGANVLT
TRBJ2-5 TRBV7-8 ASSSSPRTETQY
TRBJ2-3 TRBV7-3 ASSLKGSEGTDTQY
TRBJ2-2 TRBV4-1 ASSPVGSGELF
TRBJ2-1 TRBV6-1 ASGETPLLGNEQF
TRBJ1-6 TRBV7-3 ASSLTRLGNSPLH
TRBJ1-2 TRBV18 ASSPTGSYGYT
TRBJ1-5 TRBV6-5 ASRMGGPGQPQH
TRBJ1-2 TRBV6-6 ASSTDRGGEYGYT
TRBJ2-5 TRBV6-5 ASSRTVQETQY
TRBJ1-5 TRBV21-1 ASSWRAGSNQPQH
TRBJ2-3 TRBV30 AWSKGGLTSDTQY
TRBJ2-5 TRBV7-2 ASSSGTSLMAQY
TRBJ2-1 TRBV2 ASSTQAGGMNEQF
TRBJ1-2 TRBV6-1 ASREEAGGSHGYT
TRBJ2-3 TRBV6-5 ASSYSRVRNTQY
TRBJ2-1 TRBV6-6 ALGSYNEQF
TRBJ2-1 TRBV5-1 ASSPTTGTRVYNEQF
TRBJ1-6 TRBV2 ASSALGPPNSPLH
TRBJ2-1 TRBV5-1 ASSFEGLASNEQF
TRBJ1-4 TRBV29-1 SVARGGNEKLF
TRBJ2-7 TRBV29-1 SAGDRNSYEQY
TRBJ2-5 TRBV2 ASMPSGGASGETQY
TRBJ2-1 TRBV7-2 ASSLNAMYNEQF
TRBJ2-3 TRBV5-1 ASSSSSGGRTDTQY
TRBJ2-3 TRBV2 ASSWTGSTDTQY
TRBJ2-6 TRBV28 ASSSGANVLT
TRBJ2-3 TRBV6-5 ASRQDRVDTQY
TRBJ2-3 TRBV30 SQSLGTDTQY
TRBJ2-7 TRBV5-4 ASSRAIWDASYEQY
TRBJ2-7 TRBV5-4 ASSTTGSSYEQY
TRBJ2-7 TRBV7-2 ASSLVAHLGGSYEQY
TRBJ1-1 TRBV5-1 ASSLGDRGRNTEAF
TRBJ1-1 TRBV5-1 ASSPRSSGSTEAF
TRBJ1-2 TRBV7-9 ASSLTVPTNYGYT
TRBJ2-5 TRBV5-4 ASSSVDRVETQY
TRBJ1-2 TRBV10-2 ASGEGYNYGYT
TRBJ2-4 TRBV27 ASSLGWGGKNIQY
TRBJ1-1 TRBV27 ASSLTRVGTEAF
TRBJ1-1 TRBV19 ASYTEGTGANTEAF
TRBJ1-2 TRBV5-1 ASSLEGDSSSGYT
TRBJ1-2 TRBV6-5 ASSYSDREDGYT
TRBJ1-4 TRBV2 ASSSTISGRGEKLF
TRBJ2-7 TRBV30 AWSDRGYEQY
TRBJ2-7 TRBV5-1 ASSLSRDGVYEQY
TRBJ2-1 TRBV27 ASRTWGTSVDEQF